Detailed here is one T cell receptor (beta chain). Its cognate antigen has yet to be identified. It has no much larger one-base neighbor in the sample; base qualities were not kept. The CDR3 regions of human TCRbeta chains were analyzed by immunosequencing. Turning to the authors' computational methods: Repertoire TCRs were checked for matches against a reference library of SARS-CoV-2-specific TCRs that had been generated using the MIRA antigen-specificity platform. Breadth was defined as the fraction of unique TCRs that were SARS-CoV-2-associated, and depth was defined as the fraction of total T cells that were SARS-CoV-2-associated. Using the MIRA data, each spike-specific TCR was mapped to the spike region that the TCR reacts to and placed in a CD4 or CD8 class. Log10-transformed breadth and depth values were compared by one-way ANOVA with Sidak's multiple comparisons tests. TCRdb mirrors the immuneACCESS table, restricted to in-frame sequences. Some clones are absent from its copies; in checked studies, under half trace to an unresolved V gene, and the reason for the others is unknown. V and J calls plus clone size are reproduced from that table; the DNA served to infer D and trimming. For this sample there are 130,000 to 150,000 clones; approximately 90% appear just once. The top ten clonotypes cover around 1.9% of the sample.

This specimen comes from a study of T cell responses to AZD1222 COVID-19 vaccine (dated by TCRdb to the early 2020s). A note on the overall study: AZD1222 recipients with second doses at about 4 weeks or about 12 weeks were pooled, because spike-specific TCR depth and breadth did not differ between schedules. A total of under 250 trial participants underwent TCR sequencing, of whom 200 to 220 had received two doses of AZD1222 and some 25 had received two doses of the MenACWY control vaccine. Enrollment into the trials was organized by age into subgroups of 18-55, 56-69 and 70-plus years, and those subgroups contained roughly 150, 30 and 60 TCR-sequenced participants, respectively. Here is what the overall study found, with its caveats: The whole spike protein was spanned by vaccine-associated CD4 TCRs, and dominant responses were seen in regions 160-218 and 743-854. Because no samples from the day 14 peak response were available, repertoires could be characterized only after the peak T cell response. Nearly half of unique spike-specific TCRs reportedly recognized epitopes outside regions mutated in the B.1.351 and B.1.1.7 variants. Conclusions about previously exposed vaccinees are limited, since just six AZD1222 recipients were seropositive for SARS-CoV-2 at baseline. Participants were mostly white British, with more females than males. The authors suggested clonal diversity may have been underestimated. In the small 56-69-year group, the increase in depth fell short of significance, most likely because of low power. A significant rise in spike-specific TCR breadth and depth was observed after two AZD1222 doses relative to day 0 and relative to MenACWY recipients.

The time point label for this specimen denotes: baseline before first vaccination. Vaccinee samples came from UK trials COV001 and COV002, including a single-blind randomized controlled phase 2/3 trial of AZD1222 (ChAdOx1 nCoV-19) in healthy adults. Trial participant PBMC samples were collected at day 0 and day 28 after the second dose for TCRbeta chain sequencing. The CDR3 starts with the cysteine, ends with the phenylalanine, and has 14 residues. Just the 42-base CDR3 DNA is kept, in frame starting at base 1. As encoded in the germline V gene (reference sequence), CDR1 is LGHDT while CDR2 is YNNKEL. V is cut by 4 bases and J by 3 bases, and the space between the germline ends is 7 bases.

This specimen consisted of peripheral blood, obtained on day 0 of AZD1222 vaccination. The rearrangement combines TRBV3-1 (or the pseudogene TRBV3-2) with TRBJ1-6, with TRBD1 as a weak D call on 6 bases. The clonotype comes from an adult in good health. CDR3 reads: CASSRGHYNSPLHF. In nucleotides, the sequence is TGTGCCAGCAGCCGGGGACACTATAATTCACCCCTCCACTTT.